Below, 17 T cell receptor beta chains from the same sample are listed, as sequenced in a study of blood T cell repertoires in COVID-19. Sequenced by immunoSEQ multiplex PCR; TCRdb stores in-frame clones only, minus some. The profile shows 300,000 to 350,000 clones, about 90% of them singletons. Sequencing input: peripheral blood. Source of these receptors: a man aged 18 to 30 with active or convalescent COVID-19.

The chain joins TRBV4-1 to TRBJ1-2; 10 bases fit TRBD1. CDR1 is MGHRA and CDR2 is YSYEKL in the germline V gene. The CDR3 runs to 15 residues. The J segment lost 5 bases and the V segment lost 1 base, leaving 4 bases of the junction unmatched. CDR3 loop: CASSQVGQGVYGYTF. The CDR3 coding sequence is TGCGCCAGCAGCCAAGTTGGACAGGGGGTTTATGGCTACACCTTC.

This CDR3 reads CASSLVAGATETQYF. CDR3 in DNA: TGTGCCAGCAGCTTAGTAGCGGGGGCGACAGAGACCCAGTACTTC. The chain joins TRBV7-2 to TRBJ2-5; 9 positions match TRBD2. The CDR3 is 15 residues long. J lost 4 bases, V lost 1 base, and 4 bases had no gene match. Germline V gene sequence: CDR1 SGHTA, CDR2 FQGNSA.

This chain joins TRBV11-2 and TRBJ2-2; TRBD2 might be the D (5 bases). Germline loops: CDR1 SGHAT, CDR2 FQNNGV. V was cut by 6 bases and J by 6 bases, with 17 bases left in between. The CDR3 is 15 residues long. CDR3 loop: CASSPPGIRAGELFF. The CDR3, as DNA: TGTGCCAGCAGTCCACCGGGAATCCGGGCCGGGGAGCTGTTTTTT.

This sequence joins TRBV10-2 and TRBJ1-5; no firm D call. This CDR3 has 15 amino acids. V gave up 1 base and J gave up 3 bases, with 10 bases separating them. From germline, CDR1 is WSHSY and CDR2 SAAADI. The CDR3 is CASSEYGQINQPQHF. The CDR3 nucleotides are TGCGCCAGCAGTGAGTATGGTCAGATCAATCAGCCCCAGCATTTT.

This clone has a single count. The chain couples TRBV7-8 to TRBJ2-1; the D gene is possibly TRBD1 (6 bases). Germline V gene data show CDR1 as SGHVS and CDR2 as FQNEAQ. There are 14 residues in the CDR3. With 1 base removed from V and 4 bases from J, the gap between germline ends came to 8 bases. DNA for the CDR3: TGTGCCAGCAGCTTAGGGCAGGGGTACAATGAGCAGTTCTTC. It encodes CASSLGQGYNEQFF.

V gene TRBV27 combines with J gene TRBJ2-5, with D maybe TRBD1 (6 bases). This CDR3 contains 13 residues. Trimming removed 6 bases from V and 2 bases from J, with 10 bases in between. Germline CDR1 reads MNHEY; CDR2 reads SMNVEV (reference sequence). CDR3 DNA sequence: TGTGCCAGCAGGTCAGGGGTACAAGAGACCCAGTACTTC. Amino acid sequence: CASRSGVQETQYF.

The chain employs TRBV12-3 or TRBV12-4 and TRBJ2-5; D is undetermined. This CDR3 has 13 amino acids. V was trimmed by 3 bases and J by 2 bases, leaving 7 bases between them. DNA of the CDR3: TGTGCCAGCAGTTTTATTGCGCAAGAGACCCAGTACTTC. Residues: CASSFIAQETQYF.

The chain recombines TRBV5-4 with TRBJ2-3; possible D gene TRBD2, 6 bases. From germline, CDR1 is SGHNT and CDR2 YYREEE (reference sequence). CDR3 length equals 17 residues. V lost 4 bases and J 3 bases, leaving 21 bases between the germline ends. The CDR3 region is CASSKPVRASDTDTQYF. CDR3 in DNA: TGTGCCAGCAGCAAACCAGTACGGGCTAGCGATACAGATACGCAGTATTTT. Full variable domain (missing parts from reference TRBV5-4 and TRBJ2-3): ETGVTQSPTHLIKTRGQQVTLRCSSQSGHNTVSWYQQALGQGPQFIFQYYREEENGRGNFPPRFSGLQFPNYSSELNVNALELDDSALYLCASSKPVRASDTDTQYFGPGTRLTVL.

This chain joins TRBV7-8 and TRBJ2-6, with D possibly being TRBD1 (6 bases). The CDR3 has 18 residues. The V gene's germline CDR1 is SGHVS and CDR2 FQNEAQ. Between the trimmed V and J ends, which lost 0 bases and 1 base, there was a span of 13 bases. Here the CDR3 reads CASSLARTGWSGANVLTF. The CDR3 DNA sequence: TGTGCCAGCAGCTTAGCGCGAACAGGGTGGTCTGGGGCCAACGTCCTGACTTTC.

The chain joins TRBV19 to TRBJ1-5, with 7 bases that match TRBD1. The germline gives CDR1 LNHDA, CDR2 SQIVND (reference sequence). This CDR3 comprises 16 residues. The J segment lost 0 bases and the V segment lost 6 bases, leaving 8 bases of the junction unmatched. The CDR3 region has the DNA TGTGCCAGTAGACCCCTGGACAGGCTTAGCAATCAGCCCCAGCATTTT. This codes for CASRPLDRLSNQPQHF. Drawing the rest from reference TRBV19 and TRBJ1-5, the complete variable domain is DGGITQSPKYLFRKEGQNVTLSCEQNLNHDAMYWYRQDPGQGLRLIYYSQIVNDFQKGDIAEGYSVSREKKESFPLTVTSAQKNPTAFYLCASRPLDRLSNQPQHFGDGTRLSIL.

The chain joins TRBV6-5 to TRBJ1-2, with 9 bases identical to TRBD1. The V and J ends lost 6 bases and 7 bases, in that order; junction bases with no gene match: 6. Germline CDR1 is MNHEY and CDR2 is SVGAGI. The CDR3 length is 13 residues. In DNA, the CDR3 is TGTGCCAGCAGGGGACAGGGTTGGTTTGGCTACACCTTC. It yields the protein CASRGQGWFGYTF.

This clone was detected once. The gene calls are TRBV2 and TRBJ2-7; possibly TRBD1 for D (8 bases). Trimming removed 5 bases from V and 3 bases from J, with 14 bases in between. The V gene's germline CDR1 is SNHLY and CDR2 FYNNEI. CDR3 length: 14 amino acids. CDR3 sequence (DNA): TGTGCCAGCAGTTGGGAGGGACAGGACTACGAGCAGTACTTC. Encoded protein: CASSWEGQDYEQYF.

The CDR3 DNA follows: TGTGCTAGTGGTTTAGGGGGCACCGGGGAGCTGTTTTTT. Translating gives CASGLGGTGELFF. The chain recombines TRBV12-5 with TRBJ2-2; the D gene is possibly TRBD1 (6 bases). The germline V gene encodes CDR1 LGHNT and CDR2 FRNRAP. Between the trimmed V and J ends, which lost 3 bases and 4 bases, there was a span of 6 bases. There are 13 residues in the CDR3. Full variable domain (missing parts from reference TRBV12-5 and TRBJ2-2): DARVTQTPRHKVTEMGQEVTMRCQPILGHNTVFWYRQTMMQGLELLAYFRNRAPLDDSGMPKDRFSAEMPDATLATLKIQPSEPRDSAVYFCASGLGGTGELFFGEGSRLTVL.

The chain joins TRBV4-3 to TRBJ2-2; 8 bases line up with TRBD2. There are 16 residues in the CDR3. The J segment lost 2 bases and the V segment lost 4 bases, leaving 6 bases of the junction unmatched. Germline V lookup: CDR1 LGHNA, CDR2 YSLEER. CDR3 sequence: CASSLELADNTGELFF. The CDR3 coding sequence is TGCGCCAGCAGCCTTGAACTAGCGGATAACACCGGGGAGCTGTTTTTT.

The chain recombines TRBV5-4 with TRBJ2-1; the match to TRBD2 covers 7 bases. V dropped 3 bases and J dropped 7; count of bases not matched to a gene: 7. The CDR3 has 14 amino acids. From germline, CDR1 is SGHNT and CDR2 YYREEE (reference sequence). The CDR3 DNA reads TGTGCCAGCAGCTCTAGCGGTAAGGCGAATGAGCAGTTCTTC. It is translated as CASSSSGKANEQFF.

This clone was seen a single time. The rearrangement joins TRBV27 to TRBJ2-7; 15 nucleotides agree with TRBD2. Trimming cost V 5 bases and J 7 bases; bases outside gene matches: 12. CDR1 is MNHEY, CDR2 SMNVEV, per germline (reference sequence). The CDR3 runs 17 residues. The CDR3 spells CASSPGLAGGLPGEQYF. CDR3 nucleotides: TGTGCCAGCAGTCCGGGACTAGCGGGAGGTTTGCCGGGGGAGCAGTACTTC.

The V call is TRBV28, the J call TRBJ2-7; TRBD1 might be the D (6 bases). V gave up 4 bases and J gave up 3 bases, with 13 bases separating them. The germline V gene encodes CDR1 MDHEN and CDR2 SYDVKM. The CDR3 runs 14 residues. DNA of the CDR3: TGTGCCAGCAGTTCTATGGGACAAAACTACGAGCAGTACTTC. Encoded protein: CASSSMGQNYEQYF.